The 6 T cell receptor beta chains given below trace back to one sample, sequenced in a study of cytomegalovirus exposure and HLA in healthy donors. PCR employed 60 Vbeta and 13 Jbeta primers. Profiled with immunoSEQ multiplex PCR; TCRdb holds only in-frame clones, not every one. Of 130,000 or so clones listed, 77% are singletons. Sequencing was carried out using PBMCs. Receptors were obtained from a man aged 18 to 29 in good health and CMV-seropositive.

The chain joins TRBV4-1 to TRBJ1-4; possibly TRBD1 for D (5 bases). V dropped 0 bases and J dropped 10 bases, with 15 bases sitting between them. The CDR3 length is 15 residues. Germline V gene lookup returns CDR1 MGHRA and CDR2 YSYEKL. Here the CDR3 reads CASSQEQGAFGKLFF. CDR3 DNA sequence: TGCGCCAGCAGCCAAGAGCAGGGCGCTTTCGGAAAACTGTTTTTT.

J is TRBJ2-1 and V is TRBV10-1; a weak D match, TRBD2 (6 bases). This CDR3 spans 13 amino acids. The V end was cut by 4 bases, the J end by 8 bases, with 12 bases between. The germline V gene has CDR1 WNHNN and CDR2 SYGVQD (reference sequence). CDR3 sequence reads: CASSGGDGDEQFF. The CDR3 DNA sequence: TGCGCCAGCAGTGGGGGGGACGGGGATGAGCAGTTCTTC.

The chain combines TRBV6-1 with TRBJ2-7, with a weak D call TRBD2 (5 bases). The CDR3 is 14 amino acids. Germline V gene lookup returns CDR1 MNHNS and CDR2 SASEGT. V was shortened by 7 bases and J by 5 bases, with 18 bases between the two germline ends. CDR3: CASMAPGSVHEQYF. In DNA form, the CDR3 reads TGTGCCAGCATGGCCCCGGGGTCAGTCCACGAGCAGTACTTC.

This rearrangement joins TRBV5-6 to TRBJ2-5; 7 bases align to TRBD1. V shed 3 bases, J shed 2 bases, and the junction held 1 base outside the gene matches. Per the germline V gene, CDR1 is SGHDT and CDR2 is YYEEEE. The CDR3 sequence is 13 residues long. CDR3 nucleotides: TGTGCCAGCAGCTGGACAGGTCAAGAGACCCAGTACTTC. Its protein product is CASSWTGQETQYF.

This sequence joins TRBV7-9 and TRBJ1-1, with D perhaps TRBD1 (6 bases). Between the trimmed V and J ends, which lost 1 base and 1 base, there was a span of 10 bases. This CDR3 region has 15 residues. Germline V gene data show CDR1 as SEHNR and CDR2 as FQNEAQ (reference sequence). The CDR3 sequence: CASSLVGATNTEAFF. The CDR3 DNA is TGTGCCAGCAGCTTAGTGGGGGCCACGAACACTGAAGCTTTCTTT.

This sequence joins TRBV7-2 and TRBJ1-1; no definite D call. Germline V gene data show CDR1 as SGHTA and CDR2 as FQGNSA. The CDR3 loop spans 13 amino acids. Trimming left V 6 bases short and J 5 bases short, with 13 bases between. The CDR3 nucleotides are TGTGCCAGCAGTAACCAGAGGAGGACTGAAGCTTTCTTT. This encodes CASSNQRRTEAFF.